Following are 10 T cell receptor beta chains from one sample sequenced in a study of cytomegalovirus exposure and HLA in healthy donors. Amplification used 60 Vbeta primers and 13 Jbeta primers. The data were produced by immunoSEQ multiplex PCR, yet TCRdb's version contains in-frame clones alone and is incomplete. This sample has some 150,000 clones, with roughly 78% found just once. Sequencing was done on a sample of PBMCs. These receptors came from a middle-aged man in good health and CMV-seropositive.

The chain joins TRBV6-1 to TRBJ1-3; D is ambiguous. CDR1 is MNHNS, CDR2 SASEGT, per germline. The V end lost 4 bases, the J end lost 0 bases, and 7 bases lay between the germline ends. The CDR3 is 14 residues long. CDR3 residues: CASSAGGSGNTIYF. The DNA of the CDR3 is TGTGCCAGCAGTGCCGGAGGCTCTGGAAACACCATATATTTT.

This chain joins TRBV4-1 and TRBJ1-2; D remains ambiguous. The CDR3 spans 14 residues. CDR1 and CDR2 from the germline V gene are MGHRA and YSYEKL. V was pared by 4 bases and J by 7 bases, with 16 bases between. The CDR3 sequence: CASSRGNGVGGYTF. The CDR3 DNA sequence: TGCGCCAGCAGCCGCGGGAACGGGGTTGGTGGCTACACCTTC.

As to this clone: The sample contains more than one DNA sequence encoding this CDR3. This sequence joins TRBV28 and TRBJ1-4, with 8 nucleotides matching TRBD1. Germline V gene sequence: CDR1 MDHEN, CDR2 SYDVKM. This CDR3 is built from 15 residues. Trimming took 9 bases from V and 7 from J; bases not matched to a gene: 13. The CDR3 sequence is CASSGAGGSGEKLFF. CDR3 DNA: TGTGCCAGTAGCGGTGCAGGGGGCTCGGGTGAAAAACTGTTTTTT.

V usage is TRBV14 and J usage is TRBJ1-1; possibly TRBD1 for D (5 bases). The V gene's germline CDR1 is SGHDN and CDR2 FVKESK. The CDR3 totals 14 residues. V was cut by 3 bases and J by 2 bases, with 10 bases left in between. The CDR3 sequence is CASSQKGHNTEAFF. CDR3 nucleotides: TGTGCCAGCAGCCAGAAAGGACATAACACTGAAGCTTTCTTT.

The chain combines TRBV5-1 with TRBJ2-7; possibly TRBD1 for D (5 bases). The V end lost 5 bases, the J end lost 1 base, and 16 bases lay between the germline ends. Germline CDR1 is SGHRS and CDR2 is YFSETQ. CDR3 length: 15 amino acids. The CDR3 sequence: CASSLVRAPSYEQYF. CDR3 DNA: TGCGCCAGCAGTCTAGTCAGGGCCCCATCCTACGAGCAGTACTTC.

The chain is built from TRBV10-3 and TRBJ2-5; no firm D call. The end of the DNA is better explained by TRBJ2-7, so the J call may be wrong. The CDR3 is 12 amino acids. The germline CDR1 and CDR2 sequences are ENHRY and SYGVKD. CDR3 bases: TGTGCCATCAAAGGAGACTCCTACGAGCAGTACTTC. Amino acids: CAIKGDSYEQYF.

The rearrangement joins TRBV2 to TRBJ2-7; 9 bases are shared with TRBD1. There are 16 residues in the CDR3. Germline CDR1 is SNHLY and CDR2 is FYNNEI. J gave up 1 base and V 5 bases, and 9 bases lay outside the gene matches. CDR3 coding DNA: TGTGCCAGCAGTAATCCGGGACAGGGAAGGTCCTACGAGCAGTACTTC. Translating gives CASSNPGQGRSYEQYF.

V gene TRBV5-1 combines with J gene TRBJ2-2, with 9 bases that match TRBD1. This CDR3 spans 17 amino acids. Per germline, CDR1 SGHRS and CDR2 YFSETQ. Trimming removed 5 bases from V and 1 base from J; junction bases left unmatched: 9. The CDR3 DNA reads as TGCGCCAGCAGTTACGAACCGGGACAGGGGAACACCGGGGAGCTGTTTTTT. This sequence encodes CASSYEPGQGNTGELFF.

The chain carries TRBV15 and TRBJ2-1; 15 bases fit TRBD2. V was clipped by 5 bases and J by 6 bases; unmatched bases: 5. Germline V gene data show CDR1 as LNHNV and CDR2 as YYDKDF (reference sequence). The CDR3 totals 16 residues. The CDR3: CATSSGLAGGRNEQFF. The CDR3 DNA is TGTGCCACCAGCTCGGGACTAGCGGGAGGACGCAATGAGCAGTTCTTC.

This chain uses TRBV7-6 with TRBJ2-5, with unresolved D. Germline lookup yields CDR1 SGHVS and CDR2 FNYEAQ. The CDR3 is 15 residues long. Trimming stripped 1 base from V and 2 bases from J, with 11 bases between. The CDR3: CASSLVGGTQETQYF. Here the CDR3 DNA reads TGTGCCAGCAGCTTAGTCGGCGGCACACAAGAGACCCAGTACTTC.